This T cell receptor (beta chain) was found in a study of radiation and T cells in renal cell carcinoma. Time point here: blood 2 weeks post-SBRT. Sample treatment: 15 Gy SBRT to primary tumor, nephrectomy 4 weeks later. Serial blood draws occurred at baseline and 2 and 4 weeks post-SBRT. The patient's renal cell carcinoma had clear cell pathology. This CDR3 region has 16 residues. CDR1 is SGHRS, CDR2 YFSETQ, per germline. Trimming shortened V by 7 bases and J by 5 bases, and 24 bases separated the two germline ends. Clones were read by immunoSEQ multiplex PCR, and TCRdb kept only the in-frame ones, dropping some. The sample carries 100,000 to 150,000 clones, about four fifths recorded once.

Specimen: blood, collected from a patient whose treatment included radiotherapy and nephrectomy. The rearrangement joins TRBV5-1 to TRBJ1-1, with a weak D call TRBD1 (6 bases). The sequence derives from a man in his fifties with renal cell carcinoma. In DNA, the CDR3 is TGCGCCAGCCGGGGATTTCGGGGGGCGCGTGAGACTGAAGCTTTCTTT. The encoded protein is CASRGFRGARETEAFF.